These 22 T cell receptor beta chains share one sample of origin, sequenced in a study of ipilimumab plus nivolumab after autologous stem cell transplantation. TCRdb's copy holds only in-frame clones and misses some; the assay was immunoSEQ multiplex PCR. The profile shows 15,000 or so clones, approximately 80% of them singletons. This sample comprised PBMCs, obtained in a trial of ipilimumab plus nivolumab as post-transplant consolidation. These receptors were collected from a male donor with diffuse large B-cell lymphoma.

This sequence joins TRBV11-2 and TRBJ2-1, with D perhaps matching TRBD2 (5 bases). The ends were cut back, 2 bases at V and 0 bases at J, with 14 bases in the middle. This CDR3 is 17 amino acids long. Germline V gives CDR1 SGHAT, CDR2 FQNNGV. The CDR3: CASSLFRTPSSYNEQFF. Written as DNA, the CDR3 is TGTGCCAGCAGCTTATTCAGGACTCCCTCCTCCTACAATGAGCAGTTCTTC.

This clone is classed as medium-sized. The chain has TRBV27 and TRBJ1-1; 7 bases line up with TRBD1. Losses at the gene ends were 5 bases for V and 2 bases for J; bases not matched to a gene: 11. From germline, CDR1 is MNHEY and CDR2 SMNVEV (reference sequence). This CDR3 has 16 amino acids. The CDR3 nucleotides are TGTGCCAGCAGTCTTTACTACAGGGGCAGCAACACTGAAGCTTTCTTT. It translates to CASSLYYRGSNTEAFF.

The chain uses TRBV18 and TRBJ2-5; D could derive from TRBD1 or TRBD2 (5 bases each). Per the germline V gene, CDR1 is KGHSH and CDR2 is LQKENI. The CDR3 is 17 residues long. V lost 6 bases and J lost 10, with 30 bases in between. CDR3 loop: CASSPVTLRTGPPDQYF. The CDR3 bases are TGTGCCAGCTCTCCGGTCACCTTGAGAACGGGACCCCCGGACCAGTACTTC.

This clone was observed a few times. The chain uses TRBV7-8 and TRBJ2-7; TRBD2 matches 11 bases. Looked up from germline, CDR1 is SGHVS and CDR2 is FQNEAQ. CDR3 size: 16 residues. V lost 5 bases and J lost 3; bases outside the gene matches: 9. CDR3 bases: TGTGCCAGCAGCGGATTAACACTAGCGGGAGACTACGAGCAGTACTTC. Translated, it gives CASSGLTLAGDYEQYF.

The sample holds a few counts of this clone. The chain is built from TRBV6-5 and TRBJ2-7; unclear D gene. Trimming took off 5 bases at V and 5 bases at J, with 7 bases between the two ends. The CDR3 loop spans 11 amino acids. CDR1 is MNHEY, CDR2 SVGAGI, per germline. DNA for the CDR3: TGTGCCAGCAGTGCCATCAACGAGCAGTACTTC. This sequence encodes CASSAINEQYF.

V is TRBV21-1 and J is TRBJ2-1; TRBD1 reflects the table's D call only, with no check against the DNA. TRBV21-1 is labeled a pseudogene. CDR3 size: 17 residues. The CDR3 DNA sequence: TGTGCCAGCAGCAAATTGGGGACAGGGGGCGCATGCAATGAGCAGTTCTTC. The encoded protein is CASSKLGTGGACNEQFF.

The chain recombines TRBV6-1 with TRBJ1-1; no reliable D call. The ends were cut back, 6 bases at V and 4 bases at J, with 12 bases in the middle. Germline V gene lookup returns CDR1 MNHNS and CDR2 SASEGT. The CDR3 length is 13 residues. The CDR3 reads CASSLEYLTEAFF. In DNA form, the CDR3 reads TGTGCCAGCAGCCTGGAATACCTCACTGAAGCTTTCTTT.

The chain uses TRBV15 and TRBJ2-7; 12 nucleotides align to TRBD2. Germline trimming cut 1 base from V and 1 base from J; bases unmatched to any gene: 2. From germline, CDR1 is LNHNV and CDR2 YYDKDF (reference sequence). There are 16 residues in the CDR3. The CDR3 DNA reads TGTGCCACCAGCAGAGGGGGACTAGCGGGTTCCTACGAGCAGTACTTC. As protein: CATSRGGLAGSYEQYF.

V and J are TRBV5-1 and TRBJ1-1; no definite D call. Trimming removed 4 bases at V and 2 bases at J, with 12 bases between. This CDR3 contains 14 residues. Germline CDR1 and CDR2: SGHRS and YFSETQ. Here the CDR3 reads CASSDGPANTEAFF. CDR3 nucleotide sequence: TGCGCCAGCAGCGACGGCCCAGCCAACACTGAAGCTTTCTTT.

This rearrangement joins TRBV13 to TRBJ2-3; the match to TRBD2 covers 7 bases. V lost 2 bases to trimming and J lost 6 bases; unmatched junction nucleotides: 2. There are 13 residues in the CDR3. CDR1 PRHDT and CDR2 FYEKMQ come from the germline V gene (reference sequence). The CDR3 protein is CASSLTGGDTQYF. The CDR3 nucleotides are TGTGCCAGCAGCTTAACCGGGGGGGATACGCAGTATTTT.

This clone was detected only a few times. This rearrangement joins TRBV5-5 to TRBJ2-7; D is undetermined. CDR1 SGHKS and CDR2 YYEKEE come from the germline V gene (reference sequence). Trimming stripped 0 bases from V and 4 bases from J, with 2 bases between. CDR3 size: 11 residues. The DNA for the CDR3 is TGTGCCAGCAGCTTGGCGTACGAGCAGTACTTC. It encodes CASSLAYEQYF.

The rearrangement uses TRBV2 and TRBJ2-2; 7 nucleotides match TRBD2. The CDR3 extends over 16 amino acids. CDR1 SNHLY and CDR2 FYNNEI come from the germline V gene. V gave up 3 bases and J gave up 5 bases; unmatched junction bases: 9. The CDR3 protein is CASSEGGAVGTGELFF. The CDR3 DNA reads as TGTGCCAGCAGTGAGGGAGGGGCAGTCGGGACCGGGGAGCTGTTTTTT. The entire variable domain, with the rest obtained from reference TRBV2 and TRBJ2-2, is as follows: EPEVTQTPSHQVTQMGQEVILRCVPISNHLYFYWYRQILGQKVEFLVSFYNNEISEKSEIFDDQFSVERPDGSNFTLKIRSTKLEDSAMYFCASSEGGAVGTGELFFGEGSRLTVL.

The chain uses TRBV7-9 and TRBJ1-1; 9 nucleotides align to TRBD1. Trimming at V came to 5 bases and at J to 0 bases, leaving 7 bases not matched to a gene. CDR3 length: 16 amino acids. The germline gives CDR1 SEHNR, CDR2 FQNEAQ (reference sequence). The CDR3 sequence is CASSRGTGSMNTEAFF. The CDR3 DNA reads as TGTGCCAGCAGCCGGGGGACAGGGTCCATGAACACTGAAGCTTTCTTT.

This clone was seen only a few times. The rearrangement links TRBV29-1 to TRBJ2-3; 8 bases are shared with TRBD2. The CDR3 totals 15 residues. Germline V gene sequence: CDR1 SQVTM, CDR2 ANQGSEA. Germline trimming cut 4 bases from V and 6 bases from J; bases unmatched to any gene: 12. The DNA for the CDR3 is TGCAGCGTTGTGGTTAGCGGGAACCCAGGGGATACGCAGTATTTT. Translating gives CSVVVSGNPGDTQYF.

This clone was picked up a small number of times. The chain employs TRBV2 and TRBJ1-1; 7 positions match TRBD1. The V gene's germline CDR1 is SNHLY and CDR2 FYNNEI. V shed 7 bases and J 0 bases; nucleotides not matched to a gene: 5. The CDR3 spans 14 residues. In DNA, the CDR3 is TGTGCCAGCATAAGACAGGGCCTGAACACTGAAGCTTTCTTT. Amino acid sequence: CASIRQGLNTEAFF.

The count of this clone is one. The chain recombines TRBV29-1 with TRBJ2-1; TRBD2 might be the D (5 bases). The CDR3 sequence is 14 residues long. V was cut by 5 bases and J by 7 bases, with 18 bases left in between. Germline V gene data show CDR1 as SQVTM and CDR2 as ANQGSEA. CDR3 amino acids: CSVLSGGSNNEQFF. CDR3 DNA: TGCAGCGTTCTCTCCGGCGGGTCTAATAATGAGCAGTTCTTC.

This chain connects TRBV5-4 to TRBJ1-4; TRBD1 matches at 7 bases. The length of the CDR3 is 15 residues. The V segment lost 4 bases and the J segment 8 bases; nucleotides outside the gene matches: 11. The germline CDR1 and CDR2 sequences are SGHNT and YYREEE (reference sequence). The CDR3: CASSRWEGAGEKLFF. The CDR3 DNA follows: TGTGCCAGCAGCCGGTGGGAGGGGGCCGGAGAAAAACTGTTTTTT.

The genes are TRBV11-3 and TRBJ2-2; 7 bases fit TRBD1. J was trimmed by 3 bases and V by 2 bases; bases with no gene match: 6. Germline CDR1 reads SGHNT; CDR2 reads YENEEA. The CDR3 totals 16 residues. CDR3 protein: CASSLYRGGDTGELFF. The CDR3 DNA sequence: TGTGCCAGCAGCTTATATAGAGGGGGCGACACCGGGGAGCTGTTTTTT.

V usage is TRBV6-1 and J usage is TRBJ2-3; the match to TRBD2 covers 9 bases. V trimming: 2 bases; J trimming: 1 base; junction bases outside the gene matches: 4. Looked up from germline, CDR1 is MNHNS and CDR2 is SASEGT. The CDR3 contains 16 residues. This CDR3 is CASSEMTSGGTDTQYF. In nucleotides, the CDR3 is TGTGCCAGCAGTGAAATGACTAGCGGCGGCACAGATACGCAGTATTTT.

This CDR3 reads CASTSPPGSARVETQYF. DNA for the CDR3: TGCGCCAGCACCTCACCCCCGGGCAGTGCAAGGGTAGAGACCCAGTACTTC. The chain employs TRBV10-2 and TRBJ2-5; D ambiguous. V gave up 7 bases and J gave up 4 bases, with 25 bases separating them. There are 17 residues in the CDR3. CDR1 is WSHSY and CDR2 is SAAADI in the germline V gene.

The chain has TRBV4-3 and TRBJ2-2; 10 nucleotides match TRBD2. The CDR3 runs to 19 residues. Germline CDR1 reads LGHNA; CDR2 reads YSLEER. V lost 2 bases to trimming and J lost 5 bases; unmatched junction nucleotides: 14. The CDR3 nucleotides are TGCGCCAGCAGCCAATATCCCGTAAGCGGGGGGGCTAGGACCGGGGAGCTGTTTTTT. Translation: CASSQYPVSGGARTGELFF.

The CDR3 loop is CASSLETRGYTF. CDR3 bases: TGTGCCAGCAGCTTAGAGACGAGGGGCTACACCTTC. V is TRBV11-2 and J is TRBJ1-2, with D unresolved. The CDR3 length is 12 residues. Per germline, CDR1 SGHAT and CDR2 FQNNGV. Trimming took 0 bases from V and 8 from J, leaving 7 bases between them.